This T cell receptor beta chain was retrieved from a study of blood T cell repertoires in COVID-19. On the study more broadly: The United States, Italy and Spain supplied acute and convalescent COVID-19 samples. The cDNA or gDNA used as material had been derived from T cells, B-cell-depleted T cells, or PBMCs.

Original methodology: Amplifying reference gene primers gave estimates of nucleated cell counts. The assay was immunoSEQ multiplex PCR, and TCRdb's table has in-frame clones only and misses some. V, J and clone size were drawn from that table, and D and trimming were deduced from the DNA. This table has about 190,000 clones, around four fifths appearing once. This CDR3 contains 14 residues. CDR1 and CDR2 (germline): SGHKS, YYEKEE (reference sequence). Trimming stripped 0 bases from V and 0 bases from J, with 6 bases between. The source material was peripheral blood. The chain couples TRBV5-5 to TRBJ1-2; D is unresolved. The source is a man between 50 and 59 years old with active or convalescent COVID-19. CDR3 bases: TGTGCCAGCAGCTTGGACAGATCTAACTATGGCTACACCTTC. Its translation: CASSLDRSNYGYTF. The full variable domain, with the rest looked up from reference TRBV5-5 and TRBJ1-2, is DAGVTQSPTHLIKTRGQQVTLRCSPISGHKSVSWYQQVLGQGPQFIFQYYEKEERGRGNFPDRFSARQFPNYSSELNVNALLLGDSALYLCASSLDRSNYGYTFGSGTRLTVV.